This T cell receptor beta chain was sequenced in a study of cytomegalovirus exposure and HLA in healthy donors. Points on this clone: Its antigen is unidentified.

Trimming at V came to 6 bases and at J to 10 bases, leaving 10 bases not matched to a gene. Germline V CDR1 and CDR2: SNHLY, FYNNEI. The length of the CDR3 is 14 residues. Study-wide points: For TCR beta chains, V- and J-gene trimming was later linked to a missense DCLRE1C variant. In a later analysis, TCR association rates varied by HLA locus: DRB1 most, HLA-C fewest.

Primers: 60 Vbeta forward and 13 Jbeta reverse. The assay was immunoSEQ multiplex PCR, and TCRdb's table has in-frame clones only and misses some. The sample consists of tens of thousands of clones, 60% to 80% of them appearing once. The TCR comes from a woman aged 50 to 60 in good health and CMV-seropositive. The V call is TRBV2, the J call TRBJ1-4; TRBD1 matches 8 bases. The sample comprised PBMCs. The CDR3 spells CASRDRTGPGKLFF. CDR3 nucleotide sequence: TGTGCCAGCAGGGACCGGACAGGGCCTGGAAAACTGTTTTTT.